This T cell receptor beta chain was observed in a study of OX40 agonist ivuxolimab in advanced cancers. In the study overall: Head and neck, renal cell, melanoma or hepatocellular carcinoma were the cancers that dose-escalation patients had. Study-wide findings and caveats: On average, a greater number of expanded clones characterised CD8+ T cells relative to CD4+. Expanded peripheral T cell antigen specificity was not determined.

Here immunoSEQ multiplex PCR was the method, and the copy in TCRdb shows in-frame clones only, minus some. The data hold about 47,000 clones, with 70% to 85% observed a single time. V shed 5 bases and J shed 4 bases, with 11 bases lying between them. Germline V gene data show CDR1 as SGHTA and CDR2 as FQGNSA. The length of the CDR3 is 14 residues. As for this clone: Its antigen is not identified.

The sequenced sample was CD4+ or CD8+ T cells sorted from blood, obtained in a trial of the OX40 agonist ivuxolimab. This receptor was identified in an adult with an advanced solid tumor such as melanoma, head and neck, liver or kidney cancer. The genes are TRBV7-2 and TRBJ2-2; D is uncertain. CDR3 DNA: TGTGCCAGCAGCCCCCGAAAGAGCACCGGGGAGCTGTTTTTT. Amino acid sequence: CASSPRKSTGELFF.